One sample yielded the 9 T cell receptor beta chains listed below, sequenced in a study of breast tumors, draining lymph nodes, adjacent tissues. TCRdb reanalysed the multiplex PCR reads using MiXCR and keeps one entry per CDR3 protein. In the table there are approximately 22,000 distinct CDR3 sequences, around 55% of which are singletons. Sequencing was done on a sample of breast tumor tissue. The receptors were gathered from a female donor with breast cancer. Some clones in this sample may be carry-over from other donors' samples.

This chain links TRBV7-2 with TRBJ1-2; 7 positions agree with TRBD1. J gave up 6 bases and V 4 bases, and 2 bases lay outside the gene matches. Germline-derived CDR1 and CDR2 are SGHTA and FQGNSA. This CDR3 is 12 amino acids long. CDR3 protein: CASSSDRDGYTF. The CDR3 DNA reads as TGTGCCAGCAGCTCTGACAGGGATGGCTACACCTTC.

The CDR3 DNA reads TGCAGTGCTAGAAGGGACCTGGGGGAGCAGTACGTC. It codes for CSARRDLGEQYV. The chain uses TRBV20-1 and TRBJ2-7; D may match TRBD1 or TRBD2 (5 bases each). The germline V gene encodes CDR1 DFQATT and CDR2 SNEGSKA (reference sequence). This CDR3 is built from 12 residues. V lost 2 bases to trimming and J lost 7 bases, with 12 bases between them.

A note on this clonotype: A read error may explain this, as a much larger clone is one base away. This chain joins TRBV7-3 and TRBJ2-6; possible D gene TRBD1, 5 bases. Germline V gene sequence: CDR1 SGHTA, CDR2 FQGTGA. CDR3 size: 15 residues. In nucleotides, the CDR3 is TGTGCCAGCAGCTTAGACAGCTCTGGGGCCAACGTCCTGCCTTTC. Translation gives CASSLDSSGANVLPF.

This clonotype has only a few counts. This chain links TRBV12-3 or TRBV12-4 with TRBJ2-7; D is undetermined. The V end lost 4 bases, the J end lost 6 bases, and 10 bases lay between the germline ends. CDR3 length equals 12 residues. CDR3 protein: CASSSIVGEQYF. CDR3 bases: TGTGCCAGCAGTTCTATAGTGGGCGAGCAGTACTTC.

The chain recombines TRBV7-2 with TRBJ1-2; possibly TRBD1 for D (6 bases). The CDR3 loop spans 13 amino acids. V was shortened by 5 bases and J by 3 bases, with 10 bases between the two germline ends. From germline, CDR1 is SGHTA and CDR2 FQGNSA. The CDR3: CASSRYRDYGYTF. CDR3 DNA: TGTGCCAGCAGCCGATACAGGGACTATGGCTACACCTTC.

In its sample, this clonotype is medium-sized. This chain joins TRBV24-1 and TRBJ2-3; D is perhaps TRBD2 (7 bases). The CDR3 covers 18 residues. V dropped 6 bases and J dropped 6 bases, with 27 bases sitting between them. Germline CDR1 is KGHDR and CDR2 is SFDVKD. The CDR3 loop is CATSPGGRGGGLLDTQYF. CDR3 coding DNA: TGTGCCACCAGTCCCGGGGGGCGTGGCGGGGGTCTATTGGATACGCAGTATTTT.

This clonotype was found many times. A read error may account for a junction end that differs from germline. Written as DNA, the CDR3 is TGCAGTGCTAGTGTCCAGACATATAATTCCCCCCCCCACTTT. It specifies CSASVQTYNSPPHF. The chain links TRBV20-1 to TRBJ1-6; D call uncertain. The CDR3 has 14 residues. Germline CDR1 reads DFQATT; CDR2 reads SNEGSKA (reference sequence).

To note about this clonotype: Compared with germline, one end of the junction differs, possibly owing to a read error. The chain carries TRBV3-1 and TRBJ2-7; tentatively, D is TRBD1 (6 bases). This CDR3 has 14 residues. Germline CDR1 LGHDT, CDR2 YNNKEL (reference sequence). CDR3 region: CANSDTGYLHEQYF. The CDR3 DNA reads TGTGCCAACAGCGACACAGGGTATCTCCACGAGCAGTACTTC.

This clonotype is medium-sized by share. J is TRBJ1-4 and V is TRBV7-9; D is unclear. Trimming cost V 6 bases and J 4 bases, with 12 bases left between them. There are 14 residues in the CDR3. Germline lookup yields CDR1 SEHNR and CDR2 FQNEAQ (reference sequence). The CDR3 nucleotides read TGTGCCAGCAGGGAATCGGGCCTTAATGAAAAACTGTTTTTT. Translation: CASRESGLNEKLFF.